The 18 T cell receptor beta chains given below trace back to one sample, sequenced in a study of shared clonotypes between healthy human individuals. The method was immunoSEQ multiplex PCR; TCRdb's version includes in-frame clones alone and lacks a portion of them. The sample holds around 1,000,000 clones, 70% to 85% seen once. The sample taken for sequencing was memory CD4+ T cells from PBMCs. Described subset: CD45RA-negative fraction. Receptors originate from a man younger than 30 in good health. Some clones in this sample may be carry-over from other donors' samples.

J is TRBJ2-7 and V is TRBV7-3; maybe TRBD1 (5 bases). Germline V gives CDR1 SGHTA, CDR2 FQGTGA. The CDR3 loop spans 15 amino acids. The ends were cut back, 2 bases at V and 0 bases at J, with 11 bases in the middle. The CDR3 DNA sequence: TGTGCCAGCAGCTTAGCAGGGTTTAGCTCCTACGAGCAGTACTTC. The encoded protein is CASSLAGFSSYEQYF.

The genes are TRBV10-3 and TRBJ2-3; a possible D gene is TRBD1 (6 bases). Germline lookup yields CDR1 ENHRY and CDR2 SYGVKD. The CDR3 spans 15 residues. The V end lost 0 bases, the J end lost 2 bases, and 9 bases lay between the germline ends. The DNA for the CDR3 is TGTGCCATCAGTGAGTCGTCAGGGGCCACAGATACGCAGTATTTT. Amino acid sequence: CAISESSGATDTQYF.

This clone came up once. This chain joins TRBV7-9 and TRBJ2-1; D call uncertain. The CDR3 runs to 17 residues. V was clipped by 3 bases and J by 6 bases, with 21 bases between them. The V gene's germline CDR1 is SEHNR and CDR2 FQNEAQ (reference sequence). The CDR3 nucleotides are TGTGCCAGCAGCTTTTGGCGTGTGACCATGGTCTCCAATGAGCAGTTCTTC. It codes for CASSFWRVTMVSNEQFF.

This clone was seen just once. The V gene is TRBV27, the J gene TRBJ1-5; D is undetermined. Germline V gives CDR1 MNHEY, CDR2 SMNVEV (reference sequence). There are 12 residues in the CDR3. The germline V and J ends were trimmed by 7 bases and 4 bases, with 8 bases remaining between them. CDR3 protein: CASTTTNQPQHF. CDR3 DNA: TGTGCCAGCACCACCACGAATCAGCCCCAGCATTTT.

The V and J genes are TRBV15 and TRBJ2-3; 7 nucleotides match TRBD2. Germline lookup yields CDR1 LNHNV and CDR2 YYDKDF (reference sequence). The CDR3 is 16 residues long. The V gene end was trimmed by 5 bases and the J gene end by 4 bases; junction bases not matched to a gene: 12. In DNA form, the CDR3 reads TGTGCCACCAGCGGAAAGAGGACTAGTAGGGCAGATACGCAGTATTTT. Protein product: CATSGKRTSRADTQYF.

This rearrangement joins TRBV5-6 to TRBJ2-5, with 8 bases identical to TRBD2. The CDR3 extends over 12 amino acids. V shed 0 bases and J 9 bases; nucleotides not matched to a gene: 1. Germline CDR1 SGHDT, CDR2 YYEEEE. CDR3 loop: CASSLAGGAQYF. Here the CDR3 DNA reads TGTGCCAGCAGCTTGGCGGGGGGGGCCCAGTACTTC.

This clone was counted ten times or more. CDR3 sequence reads: CASSVATGGTGELFF. For the CDR3, the DNA is TGTGCCAGCAGCGTAGCTACAGGGGGTACCGGGGAGCTGTTTTTT. V usage is TRBV9 and J usage is TRBJ2-2; 8 bases are shared with TRBD1. The CDR3 is made up of 15 amino acids. The V segment lost 0 bases and the J segment 5 bases; nucleotides outside the gene matches: 3. Germline CDR1 reads SGDLS; CDR2 reads YYNGEE.

The gene calls are TRBV9 and TRBJ1-3; unclear D gene. Germline CDR1 and CDR2: SGDLS and YYNGEE. V was pared by 0 bases and J by 2 bases, with 9 bases between. This CDR3 is 15 amino acids long. CDR3: CASSVVGLPGNTIYF. For the CDR3, the DNA is TGTGCCAGCAGCGTAGTAGGGCTCCCTGGAAACACCATATATTTT.

The chain has TRBV28 and TRBJ1-1; 8 positions match TRBD1. This CDR3 has 14 residues. J was trimmed by 4 bases and V by 8 bases; bases with no gene match: 9. The germline V gene encodes CDR1 MDHEN and CDR2 SYDVKM. The DNA of the CDR3 is TGTGCCAGCCATTCCCCAGGGGGCATCACTGAAGCTTTCTTT. Its translation: CASHSPGGITEAFF. Variable domain in full (rest from reference TRBV28 and TRBJ1-1): DVKVTQSSRYLVKRTGEKVFLECVQDMDHENMFWYRQDPGLGLRLIYFSYDVKMKEKGDIPEGYSVSREKKERFSLILESASTNQTSMYLCASHSPGGITEAFFGQGTRLTVV.

Of note for this clone: Because it lacks the conserved phenylalanine or tryptophan at the end, this CDR3 is likely a read error. No DNA is shown, since the ends of the CDR3 on it are uncertain; the CDR3 is the one TCRdb lists. The genes are TRBV9 and TRBJ1-1. The CDR3 spans 10 residues, counting both ends. In germline, CDR1 is SGDLS, CDR2 YYNGEE. The CDR3 sequence: CASHRQAPVG.

V is TRBV5-1 and J is TRBJ1-2; TRBD1 matches 9 bases. The CDR3 has 15 residues. Germline V gene data show CDR1 as SGHRS and CDR2 as YFSETQ. V lost 4 bases to trimming and J lost 7 bases; unmatched junction nucleotides: 11. CDR3 in DNA: TGCGCCAGCAGCATGACCGGGACAGGGTTACCTGGCTACACCTTC. Translated: CASSMTGTGLPGYTF.

The chain is built from TRBV7-3 and TRBJ2-5, with no clear D. Germline CDR1 reads SGHTA; CDR2 reads FQGTGA. The CDR3 spans 12 residues. V dropped 2 bases and J dropped 1 base, with 2 bases sitting between them. The CDR3 is CASSLGQETQYF. CDR3 bases: TGTGCCAGCAGCTTAGGCCAAGAGACCCAGTACTTC. The complete variable domain, with remaining parts taken from reference TRBV7-3 and TRBJ2-5, reads GAGVSQTPSNKVTEKGKYVELRCDPISGHTALYWYRQSLGQGPEFLIYFQGTGAADDSGLPNDRFFAVRPEGSVSTLKIQRTERGDSAVYLCASSLGQETQYFGPGTRLLVL.

The genes are TRBV7-9 and TRBJ2-1, with D unclear. The CDR3 is made up of 17 amino acids. Germline V gene lookup returns CDR1 SEHNR and CDR2 FQNEAQ (reference sequence). V was shortened by 4 bases and J by 0 bases, with 16 bases between the two germline ends. The CDR3 region has the DNA TGTGCCAGCAGCTCGCTTATCGGTATCAGCTCCTACAATGAGCAGTTCTTC. Its translation is CASSSLIGISSYNEQFF.

The genes are TRBV18 and TRBJ2-1; TRBD2 matches at 7 bases. The CDR3 runs 15 residues. The trim removed 3 bases at V and 6 bases at J, leaving 8 bases unmatched. Germline V gives CDR1 KGHSH, CDR2 LQKENI. The DNA of the CDR3 is TGTGCCAGCTCACCCGGGACTAAGAAACCCAATGAGCAGTTCTTC. Encoded protein: CASSPGTKKPNEQFF. The whole variable domain, remainder taken from reference TRBV18 and TRBJ2-1, is NAGVMQNPRHLVRRRGQEARLRCSPMKGHSHVYWYRQLPEEGLKFMVYLQKENIIDESGMPKERFSAEFPKEGPSILRIQQVVRGDSAAYFCASSPGTKKPNEQFFGPGTRLTVL.

This chain uses TRBV9 with TRBJ2-7, with 14 bases identical to TRBD2. Germline V lookup: CDR1 SGDLS, CDR2 YYNGEE. The V and J ends lost 3 bases and 4 bases, in that order; junction bases with no gene match: 3. The CDR3 is made up of 15 amino acids. CDR3 amino acids: CASSGGLAGGYEQYF. For the CDR3, the DNA is TGTGCCAGCAGCGGTGGACTAGCGGGAGGTTACGAGCAGTACTTC.

This clone was found many times. V and J are TRBV5-1 and TRBJ2-1; 9 bases align to TRBD1. Per the germline V gene, CDR1 is SGHRS and CDR2 is YFSETQ. Trimming took 3 bases from V and 8 from J; bases not matched to a gene: 3. CDR3 size: 13 residues. The CDR3 region is CASSWGTGYEQFF. In DNA form, the CDR3 reads TGCGCCAGCAGCTGGGGGACAGGGTATGAGCAGTTCTTC.

The rearrangement uses TRBV7-2 and TRBJ1-4, with 7 bases lining up with TRBD1. Germline-derived CDR1 and CDR2 are SGHTA and FQGNSA. The CDR3 sequence is 17 residues long. The V gene end was trimmed by 4 bases and the J gene end by 4 bases; junction bases not matched to a gene: 12. The CDR3 protein is CASSSQGTRKGNEKLFF. The CDR3 DNA follows: TGTGCCAGCAGCTCACAGGGGACCCGGAAGGGTAATGAAAAACTGTTTTTT.

The chain has TRBV2 and TRBJ2-7; D is unresolved. Germline-derived CDR1 and CDR2 are SNHLY and FYNNEI. The CDR3 spans 12 residues. The ends were cut back, 5 bases at V and 3 bases at J, with 8 bases in the middle. The CDR3: CASSRHDYEQYF. DNA of the CDR3: TGTGCCAGCAGTAGACACGACTACGAGCAGTACTTC.